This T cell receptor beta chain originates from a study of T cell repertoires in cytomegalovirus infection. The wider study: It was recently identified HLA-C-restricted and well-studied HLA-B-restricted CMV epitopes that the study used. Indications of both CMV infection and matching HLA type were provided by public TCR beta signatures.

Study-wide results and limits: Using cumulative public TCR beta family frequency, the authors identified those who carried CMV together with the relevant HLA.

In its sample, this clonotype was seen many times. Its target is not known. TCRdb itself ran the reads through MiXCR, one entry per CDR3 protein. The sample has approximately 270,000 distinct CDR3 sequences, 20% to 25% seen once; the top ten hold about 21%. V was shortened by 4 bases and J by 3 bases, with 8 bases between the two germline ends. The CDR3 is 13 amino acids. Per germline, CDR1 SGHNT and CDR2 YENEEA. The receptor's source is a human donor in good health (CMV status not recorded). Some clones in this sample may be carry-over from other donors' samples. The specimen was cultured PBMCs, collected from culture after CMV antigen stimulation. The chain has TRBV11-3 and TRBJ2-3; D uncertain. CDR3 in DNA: TGTGCCAGCAGCTCCCCCGGGACAGATACGCAGTATTTT. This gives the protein CASSSPGTDTQYF.